This TCR beta chain was recorded in a study of CD8 T cells in Susac syndrome. Germline CDR1 reads SGHAT; CDR2 reads FQNNGV. The CDR3 is 17 amino acids. Trimming left V 1 base short and J 0 bases short, with 15 bases between. General study findings and limits: The study admitted that it had a relatively small number of individuals in its TCR sequencing and HLA analysis. Expansion of Susac CD8+ clones peaked in TEMRA cells and in active patients.

This clonotype has a single count. Its antigen is still unknown. The authors reverse transcribed roughly 0.5 to 1 ug RNA with random hexamers. TCRdb analysed the immunoSEQ multiplex PCR reads with MiXCR anew, one entry per CDR3 protein. The sample gives 85,000 to 130,000 distinct CDR3 sequences, approximately 94% of which show up once; about 0.42% is in the top ten. The specimen sequenced was CD8+ T cells from PBMCs. This chain joins TRBV11-2 and TRBJ1-1; no clear D. This clonotype was obtained from a human donor with Susac syndrome. The CDR3 loop reads CASSLAVSNSMNTEAFF. CDR3 coding DNA: TGTGCCAGCAGCTTAGCGGTCTCGAACAGCATGAACACTGAAGCTTTCTTT.